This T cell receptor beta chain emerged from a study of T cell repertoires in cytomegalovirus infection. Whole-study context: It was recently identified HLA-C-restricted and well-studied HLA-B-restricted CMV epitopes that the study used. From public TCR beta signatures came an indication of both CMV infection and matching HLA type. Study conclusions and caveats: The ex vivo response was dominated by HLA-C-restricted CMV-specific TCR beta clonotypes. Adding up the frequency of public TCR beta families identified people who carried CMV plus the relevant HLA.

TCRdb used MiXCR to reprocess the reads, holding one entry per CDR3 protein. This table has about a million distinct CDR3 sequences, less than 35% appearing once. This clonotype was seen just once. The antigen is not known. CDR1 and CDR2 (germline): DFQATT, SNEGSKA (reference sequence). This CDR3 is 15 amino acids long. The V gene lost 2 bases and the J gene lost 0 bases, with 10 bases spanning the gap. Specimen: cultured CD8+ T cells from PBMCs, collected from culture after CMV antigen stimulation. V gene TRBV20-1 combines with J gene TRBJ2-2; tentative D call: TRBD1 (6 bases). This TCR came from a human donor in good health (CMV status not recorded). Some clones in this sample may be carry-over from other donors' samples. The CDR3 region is CSARWTEPNTGELFF. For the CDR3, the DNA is TGCAGTGCTAGATGGACAGAGCCGAACACCGGGGAGCTGTTTTTT.